Described below is a single T cell receptor beta chain sequence and its context. This clone is considered medium-sized (0.01 to 0.1%). No antigen is known for it. Base qualities are missing; no much larger clone stands one base away. None of the patients had been given any treatment before thyroid surgery. The study retrospectively analysed patient clinical samples collected from about 2012 to 2019 using T-cell receptor beta sequencing. This entry belongs to a study of metastatic and nonmetastatic thyroid tumors (dated by TCRdb to between 2020 and 2021). Regarding the study in general: For patients with malignant and with benign thyroid disease, the researchers compared repertoires between peripheral blood samples and tumor or nodule tissue samples. Overall study outcomes, separate from this receptor: In both blood and tumor samples, TCR beta diversity was reported to be significantly higher in malignant tumors than in benign nodules.

The library was made by PCR. Sequencer: Illumina HiSeq 4000. High-throughput sequencing was used to profile the TCR beta-chain CDR3 region of every patient. The paper's processing steps were these. Drawing on CDR3 differences between clinicopathological groups, the researchers built a classifier meant to tell apart patients with distant-metastatic papillary thyroid cancer. Repertoire diversity was assessed with the Shannon index, and tumor-blood repertoire similarity with the Morisita-Horn index. TCRdb cleaned the public reads at Q25 with fastp, built clones with MiXCR and kept in-frame beta chains. These V and J calls originate from TCRdb's pipeline instead of the authors' own analysis. For this sample the table gives fewer than 25,000 clones, of which less than 20% were detected only once. The top ten constitute around 2.5% of the sample. For CDR1 and CDR2, the germline V gene (reference sequence) lists LNHDA and SQIVND. V is reduced by 6 bases and J by 6 bases, leaving a spacing of 12 bases between them. Counted from cysteine to phenylalanine, this CDR3 has 12 amino acids. The sequence is cut down to CDR3 DNA, 36 bases in frame from base 1.

Rearrangement joined TRBV19 to TRBJ2-7; the D gene could be either TRBD1 or TRBD2, each agreeing at 5 bases. The source material was adjacent normal tissue. This sequence originates from a male donor with papillary thyroid cancer or a benign thyroid nodule (not recorded which). Some clones in this sample may be carry-over from other donors' samples. The CDR3 protein is CASRSPGSEQYF. The nucleotide sequence reads TGTGCCAGTAGAAGTCCAGGGAGCGAGCAGTACTTC.